This paragraph covers one T cell receptor beta chain sequence. The antigen is undetermined. The data derive from a study of cytotoxic CD8 clonotypes in ibrutinib-treated CLL. Study outcomes and limitations: T-cell clonality at baseline went above that of age-matched healthy donors and rose and fell with circulating CD8+ T-cell counts.

The CDR3 has 14 amino acids. Trimming removed 4 bases from V and 8 bases from J, with 15 bases in between. Germline V lookup: CDR1 SGHRS, CDR2 YFSETQ. TCRdb's copy holds only in-frame clones and misses some; the assay was immunoSEQ multiplex PCR. This table holds about 160,000 clones, 70% to 85% found once. V is TRBV5-1 and J is TRBJ1-4, with D possibly TRBD1 on 6 matching bases. The sequenced sample was PBMCs, obtained after 12 months of ibrutinib treatment. This clonotype originated in a human donor with chronic lymphocytic leukemia. The CDR3 DNA sequence: TGCGCCAGCAGCCCCCCAGGGGCAAGGGAAAAACTGTTTTTT. It is translated as CASSPPGAREKLFF.